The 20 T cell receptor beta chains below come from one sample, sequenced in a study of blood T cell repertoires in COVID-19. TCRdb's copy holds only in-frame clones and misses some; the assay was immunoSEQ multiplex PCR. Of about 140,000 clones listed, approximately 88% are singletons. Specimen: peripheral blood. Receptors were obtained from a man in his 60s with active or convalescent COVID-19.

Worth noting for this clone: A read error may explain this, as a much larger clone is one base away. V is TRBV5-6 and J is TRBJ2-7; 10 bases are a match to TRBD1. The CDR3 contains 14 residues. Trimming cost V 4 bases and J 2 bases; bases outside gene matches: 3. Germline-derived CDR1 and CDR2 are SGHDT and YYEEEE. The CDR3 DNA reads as TGTGCCAGCAGCCCCGGGACAGGGGCCTACGAGCAGTACTTC. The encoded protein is CASSPGTGAYEQYF.

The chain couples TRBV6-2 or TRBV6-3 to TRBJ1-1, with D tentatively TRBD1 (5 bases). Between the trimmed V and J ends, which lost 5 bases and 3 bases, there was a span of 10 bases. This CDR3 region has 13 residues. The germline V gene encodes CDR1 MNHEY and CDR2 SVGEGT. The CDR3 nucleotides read TGTGCCAGCAGTGATCAGGGTTACACTGAAGCTTTCTTT. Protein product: CASSDQGYTEAFF.

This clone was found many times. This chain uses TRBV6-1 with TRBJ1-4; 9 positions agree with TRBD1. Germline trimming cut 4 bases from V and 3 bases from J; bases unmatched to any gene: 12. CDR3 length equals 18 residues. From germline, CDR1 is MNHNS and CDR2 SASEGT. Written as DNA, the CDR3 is TGTGCCAGCAGTGCAAACGGGTGGACAGGGGCTTCTAATGAAAAACTGTTTTTT. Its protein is CASSANGWTGASNEKLFF.

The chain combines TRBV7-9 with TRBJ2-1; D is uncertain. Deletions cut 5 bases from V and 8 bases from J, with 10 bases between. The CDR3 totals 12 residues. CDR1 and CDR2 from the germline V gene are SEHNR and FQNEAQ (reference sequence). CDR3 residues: CASSPLSDEQFF. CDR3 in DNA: TGTGCCAGCAGCCCGCTTTCGGATGAGCAGTTCTTC.

The CDR3 reads CASSAPSGSSYNEQFF. CDR3 bases: TGTGCCAGCAGCGCACCTAGCGGGAGCTCCTACAATGAGCAGTTCTTC. The gene calls are TRBV9 and TRBJ2-1; 10 bases agree with TRBD2. Germline lookup yields CDR1 SGDLS and CDR2 YYNGEE. The CDR3 has 16 residues. The V gene end was trimmed by 3 bases and the J gene end by 0 bases; junction bases not matched to a gene: 3.

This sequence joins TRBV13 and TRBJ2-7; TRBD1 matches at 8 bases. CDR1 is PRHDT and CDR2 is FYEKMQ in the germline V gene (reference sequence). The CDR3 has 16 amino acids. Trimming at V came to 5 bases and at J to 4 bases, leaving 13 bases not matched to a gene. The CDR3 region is CASSARNTGGWYEQYF. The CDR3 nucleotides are TGTGCCAGCAGCGCAAGAAATACAGGGGGTTGGTACGAGCAGTACTTC.

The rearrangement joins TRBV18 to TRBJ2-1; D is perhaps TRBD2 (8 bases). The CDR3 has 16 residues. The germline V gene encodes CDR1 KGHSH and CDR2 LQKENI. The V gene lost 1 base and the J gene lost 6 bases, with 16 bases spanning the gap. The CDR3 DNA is TGTGCCAGCTCACCACAATTTAGCGGGACAGCCAATGAGCAGTTCTTC. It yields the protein CASSPQFSGTANEQFF. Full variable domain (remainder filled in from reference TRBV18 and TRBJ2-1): NAGVMQNPRHLVRRRGQEARLRCSPMKGHSHVYWYRQLPEEGLKFMVYLQKENIIDESGMPKERFSAEFPKEGPSILRIQQVVRGDSAAYFCASSPQFSGTANEQFFGPGTRLTVL.

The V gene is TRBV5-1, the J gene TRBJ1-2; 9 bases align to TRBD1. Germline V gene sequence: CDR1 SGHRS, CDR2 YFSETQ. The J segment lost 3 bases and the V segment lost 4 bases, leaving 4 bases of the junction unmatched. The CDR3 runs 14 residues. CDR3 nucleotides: TGCGCCAGCAGCCCAGGACAGGGGTACTATGGCTACACCTTC. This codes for CASSPGQGYYGYTF.

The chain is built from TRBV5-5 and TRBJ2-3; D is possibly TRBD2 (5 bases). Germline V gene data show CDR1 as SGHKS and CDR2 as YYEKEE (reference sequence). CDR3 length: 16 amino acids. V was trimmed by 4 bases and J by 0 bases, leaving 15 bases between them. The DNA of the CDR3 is TGTGCCAGCAGCACACGGACTGGTGCTAGCACAGATACGCAGTATTTT. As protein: CASSTRTGASTDTQYF.

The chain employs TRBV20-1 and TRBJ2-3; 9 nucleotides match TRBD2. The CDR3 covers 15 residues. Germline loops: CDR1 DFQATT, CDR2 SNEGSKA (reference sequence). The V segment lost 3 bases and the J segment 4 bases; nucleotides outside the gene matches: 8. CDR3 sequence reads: CSASGAGGRADTQYF. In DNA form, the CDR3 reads TGCAGTGCTAGTGGCGCGGGAGGGCGGGCAGATACGCAGTATTTT.

The CDR3 is CASSSRQTGNTIYF. In DNA form, the CDR3 reads TGTGCCAGCAGCTCAAGACAGACTGGAAACACCATATATTTT. The chain is built from TRBV7-6 and TRBJ1-3; TRBD1 might be the D (5 bases). The germline V and J ends were trimmed by 4 bases and 2 bases, with 9 bases remaining between them. The CDR3 has 14 amino acids. CDR1 and CDR2 (germline): SGHVS, FNYEAQ.

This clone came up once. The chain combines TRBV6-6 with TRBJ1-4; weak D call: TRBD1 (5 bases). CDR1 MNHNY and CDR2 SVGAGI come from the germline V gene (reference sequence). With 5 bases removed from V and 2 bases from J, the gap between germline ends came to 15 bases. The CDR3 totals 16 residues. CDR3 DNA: TGTGCCAGCAGTCCGGGGCCGGGGGAGACTAATGAAAAACTGTTTTTT. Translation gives CASSPGPGETNEKLFF.

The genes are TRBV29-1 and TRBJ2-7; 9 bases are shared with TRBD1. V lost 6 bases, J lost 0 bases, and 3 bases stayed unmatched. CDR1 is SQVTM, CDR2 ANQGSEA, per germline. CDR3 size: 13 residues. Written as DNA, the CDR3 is TGCAGCGTGGGGACAGGGAGCTCCTACGAGCAGTACTTC. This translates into CSVGTGSSYEQYF.

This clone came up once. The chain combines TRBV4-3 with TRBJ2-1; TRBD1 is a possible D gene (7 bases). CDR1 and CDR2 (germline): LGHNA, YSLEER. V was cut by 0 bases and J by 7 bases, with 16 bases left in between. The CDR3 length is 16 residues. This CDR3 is CASSQDGGGGINEQFF. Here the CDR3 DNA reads TGCGCCAGCAGCCAAGATGGAGGGGGCGGTATAAATGAGCAGTTCTTC.

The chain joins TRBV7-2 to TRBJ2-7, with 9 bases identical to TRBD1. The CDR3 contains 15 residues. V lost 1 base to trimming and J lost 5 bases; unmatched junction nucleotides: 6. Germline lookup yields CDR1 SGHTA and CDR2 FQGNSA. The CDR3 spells CASSLVGTGPHEQYF. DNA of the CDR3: TGTGCCAGCAGCTTAGTTGGGACAGGGCCTCACGAGCAGTACTTC.

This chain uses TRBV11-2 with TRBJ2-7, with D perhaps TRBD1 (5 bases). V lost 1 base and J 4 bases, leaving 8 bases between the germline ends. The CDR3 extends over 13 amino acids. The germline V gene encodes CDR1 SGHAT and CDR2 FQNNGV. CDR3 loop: CASSLARVYEQYF. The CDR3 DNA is TGTGCCAGCAGCTTAGCCAGGGTATACGAGCAGTACTTC. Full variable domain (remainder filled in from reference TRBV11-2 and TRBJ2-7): EAGVAQSPRYKIIEKRQSVAFWCNPISGHATLYWYQQILGQGPKLLIQFQNNGVVDDSQLPKDRFSAERLKGVDSTLKIQPAKLEDSAVYLCASSLARVYEQYFGPGTRLTVT.

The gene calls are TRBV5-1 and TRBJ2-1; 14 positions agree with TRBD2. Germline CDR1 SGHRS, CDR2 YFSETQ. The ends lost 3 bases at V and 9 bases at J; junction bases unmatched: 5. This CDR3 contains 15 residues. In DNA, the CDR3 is TGCGCCAGCAGCTCAGGGACTAGCGGGAGTATTGAGCAGTTCTTC. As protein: CASSSGTSGSIEQFF. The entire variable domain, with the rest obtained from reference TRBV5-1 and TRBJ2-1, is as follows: KAGVTQTPRYLIKTRGQQVTLSCSPISGHRSVSWYQQTPGQGLQFLFEYFSETQRNKGNFPGRFSGRQFSNSRSEMNVSTLELGDSALYLCASSSGTSGSIEQFFGPGTRLTVL.

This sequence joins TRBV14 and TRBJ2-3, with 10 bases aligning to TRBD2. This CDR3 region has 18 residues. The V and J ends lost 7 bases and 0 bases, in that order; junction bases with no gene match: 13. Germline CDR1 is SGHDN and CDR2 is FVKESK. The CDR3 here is CASIPRTSGDTSTDTQYF. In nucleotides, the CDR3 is TGTGCCAGCATACCGCGGACTAGCGGAGACACTAGCACAGATACGCAGTATTTT.

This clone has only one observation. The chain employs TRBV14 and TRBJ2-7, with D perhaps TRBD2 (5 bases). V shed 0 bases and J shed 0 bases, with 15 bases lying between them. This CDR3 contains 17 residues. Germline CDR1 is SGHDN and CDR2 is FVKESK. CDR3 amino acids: CASSQEDWQRSSYEQYF. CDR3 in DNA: TGTGCCAGCAGCCAAGAGGATTGGCAGCGGAGCTCCTACGAGCAGTACTTC.

For the CDR3, the DNA is TGTGCCACCAGTGATCTAGCGGGAGGGAGGCAAGAGACCCAGTACTTC. This gives the protein CATSDLAGGRQETQYF. The rearrangement links TRBV24-1 to TRBJ2-5, with 12 positions matching TRBD2. The V and J ends lost 3 bases and 2 bases, in that order; junction bases with no gene match: 3. Germline values: CDR1 KGHDR, CDR2 SFDVKD. CDR3 length: 16 residues.